Below are 17 T cell receptor beta chains sequenced from a single sample in a study of molecular identifiers for immune sequencing clone quantification (dated by TCRdb to the late 2010s). Library construction relied on PCR. The sequencing machine was an Illumina HiSeq 4000. The public reads were quality trimmed at Q25 with fastp and then assembled into clones with MiXCR by TCRdb, keeping productive beta chains. For every CDR3 protein sequence, its rows merge into one entry that carries the most common genes and DNA. The sample records some 650,000 distinct CDR3 sequences, less than 20% of which are singletons. 0.85% to 0.9% of the sample is in the top ten clones. Sequenced sample: naive CD8+ T cells from blood, with Jurkat cell RNA spiked in. The cell subset or site label corresponds to: FACS-sorted CD8+CD4-CCR7+CD45RA+ naive T cells. Receptors originate from a human donor in good health. Some libraries in this study had Jurkat cell RNA spiked in.

The genes are TRBV7-2 and TRBJ2-3; perhaps TRBD2 as D (5 bases). Between the trimmed V and J ends, which lost 5 bases and 1 base, there was a span of 13 bases. The germline V gene encodes CDR1 SGHTA and CDR2 FQGNSA. CDR3 size: 15 residues. The CDR3 protein is CASSARTGGTDTQYF. CDR3 in DNA: TGTGCCAGCAGCGCCCGGACTGGTGGCACAGATACGCAGTATTTT.

Comment on this clonotype: A much larger clone is a single base away; this may be a read error. The chain is built from TRBV20-1 and TRBJ2-3; D might be TRBD1 or TRBD2, each matching 6 bases. V was pared by 4 bases and J by 0 bases, with 11 bases between. The length of the CDR3 is 14 residues. Germline assignment: CDR1 DFQATT and CDR2 SNEGSKA (reference sequence). The CDR3 sequence: CSAKGDSSTDTQYF. CDR3 in DNA: TGCAGTGCTAAGGGGGACTCTAGCACAGATACGCAGTATTTT.

This chain uses TRBV20-1 with TRBJ2-7; 10 positions agree with TRBD2. The CDR3 is 15 amino acids. Unmatched junction bases numbered 9, after V lost 6 bases and J lost 1 base. Germline CDR1 DFQATT, CDR2 SNEGSKA (reference sequence). This CDR3 is CSASHIAGGSYEQYF. The CDR3 region has the DNA TGCAGTGCGAGCCATATAGCGGGGGGTTCCTACGAGCAGTACTTC.

This clonotype was seen just once. One base away lies a much larger clone, so this may be a sequencing read error. No conserved phenylalanine or tryptophan ends this CDR3, so it is likely a read error. The rearrangement uses TRBV6-5 and TRBJ1-1; possible D gene TRBD1, 5 bases. The CDR3 loop spans 12 amino acids. The V gene lost 9 bases and the J gene lost 5 bases, with 13 bases spanning the gap. Germline lookup yields CDR1 MNHEY and CDR2 SVGAGI. The CDR3 nucleotides read TGTGCCAGTCGTCGGGGGGATACTGAAGCTTTCTCT. Translated: CASRRGDTEAFS.

The chain uses TRBV7-9 and TRBJ1-2; 11 nucleotides align to TRBD1. V gave up 4 bases and J gave up 8 bases; unmatched junction bases: 3. In germline, CDR1 is SEHNR, CDR2 FQNEAQ (reference sequence). This CDR3 has 13 residues. The CDR3 nucleotides are TGTGCCAGCAGCTGGGACAGGGGGGGAGGCTACACCTTC. The encoded protein is CASSWDRGGGYTF.

This clonotype was seen repeatedly, ten times or more. The genes are TRBV30 and TRBJ1-3; 9 nucleotides match TRBD1. The CDR3 runs 16 residues. Trimming at V came to 6 bases and at J to 3 bases, leaving 12 bases not matched to a gene. The germline V gene encodes CDR1 GTSNPN and CDR2 SVGIG (reference sequence). This chain's CDR3 is CACHEIRDRVGNTIYF. CDR3 DNA: TGTGCCTGCCACGAAATCCGGGACAGGGTTGGAAACACCATATATTTT.

Ten or more counts support this clonotype. The V call is TRBV5-6, the J call TRBJ2-7, with D maybe TRBD1 (5 bases). V was pared by 0 bases and J by 2 bases, with 18 bases between. This CDR3 has 17 amino acids. In germline, CDR1 is SGHDT, CDR2 YYEEEE. CDR3: CASSLGVRTKFTYEQYF. The DNA of the CDR3 is TGTGCCAGCAGCTTGGGGGTTCGGACAAAGTTTACCTACGAGCAGTACTTC.

This clonotype was picked up many times. This chain connects TRBV7-2 to TRBJ2-3, with 9 bases that match TRBD2. The V segment lost 2 bases and the J segment 0 bases; nucleotides outside the gene matches: 6. This CDR3 has 17 amino acids. CDR1 and CDR2 (germline): SGHTA, FQGNSA. This CDR3 reads CASSLSLAGSSTDTQYF. The CDR3 nucleotides read TGTGCCAGCAGCTTATCGCTAGCGGGGTCTAGCACAGATACGCAGTATTTT.

Concerning this clonotype: This clone may be a read error of a much larger clone one base away. The chain links TRBV6-1 to TRBJ1-1, with TRBD1 identical over 8 bases. Germline values: CDR1 MNHNS, CDR2 SASEGT. With 4 bases clipped from V and 5 bases from J, the junction kept 12 bases outside the gene matches. The CDR3 consists of 16 residues. CDR3 DNA sequence: TGTGCCAGCAGTGTGGGACAGGCGAAAGGGCGGACTGAAGCTTTCTTT. Amino acids: CASSVGQAKGRTEAFF.

This clonotype has more than one count but fewer than ten. The rearrangement links TRBV27 to TRBJ2-3; D may correspond to TRBD1 or TRBD2 (5 bases each). The V end was cut by 5 bases, the J end by 3 bases, with 12 bases between. The germline gives CDR1 MNHEY, CDR2 SMNVEV (reference sequence). The CDR3 runs to 14 residues. The DNA for the CDR3 is TGTGCCAGCAGTCTAGCAGGGCAGACAGATACGCAGTATTTT. Translation gives CASSLAGQTDTQYF.

This clonotype was detected many times. V is TRBV20-1 and J is TRBJ1-1, with 7 bases lining up with TRBD1. CDR1 and CDR2 from the germline V gene are DFQATT and SNEGSKA (reference sequence). The CDR3 contains 16 residues. V lost 1 base, J lost 0 bases, and 8 bases stayed unmatched. DNA of the CDR3: TGCAGTGCTAGAGGTTTCGGGACAGATATGAACACTGAAGCTTTCTTT. Translating it yields CSARGFGTDMNTEAFF.

At least ten counts were recorded for this clonotype. The chain uses TRBV2 and TRBJ1-1; D unresolved. Germline lookup yields CDR1 SNHLY and CDR2 FYNNEI. Trimming took off 1 base at V and 0 bases at J, with 9 bases between the two ends. This CDR3 has 15 residues. The CDR3: CASSEEVGMNTEAFF. CDR3 nucleotide sequence: TGTGCCAGCAGTGAAGAGGTCGGAATGAACACTGAAGCTTTCTTT.

About this clonotype itself: A much larger clone differs by one base, so this may be a read error. The rearrangement uses TRBV4-3 and TRBJ1-5; D gene ambiguous. The CDR3 loop spans 15 amino acids. In germline, CDR1 is LGHNA, CDR2 YSLEER. CDR3 sequence reads: CASSPRIYSDQPQHF. The CDR3 DNA reads as TGCGCCAGCAGCCCTCGGATTTATAGCGATCAGCCCCAGCATTTT.

This clonotype has ten or more counts. V usage is TRBV18 and J usage is TRBJ2-7, with TRBD1 identical over 7 bases. The CDR3 contains 14 residues. V lost 4 bases and J lost 4; bases outside the gene matches: 7. From germline, CDR1 is KGHSH and CDR2 LQKENI. The DNA of the CDR3 is TGTGCCAGCTCACAACCGGGACAGAAGTACGAGCAGTACTTC. It translates to CASSQPGQKYEQYF.

This clonotype was counted only a few times. CDR3 in DNA: TGTGCCAGCAGCTTAGGGGCAGGGGATAGCAATCAGCCCCAGCATTTT. This translates into CASSLGAGDSNQPQHF. The chain joins TRBV13 to TRBJ1-5, with D possibly being TRBD1 (6 bases). Trimming cost V 0 bases and J 0 bases, with 9 bases left between them. The CDR3 has 16 residues. The germline V gene encodes CDR1 PRHDT and CDR2 FYEKMQ (reference sequence).

As to this clonotype: A single base separates this from a much larger clone, so it may be a read error. V gene TRBV7-9 combines with J gene TRBJ2-3, with D perhaps matching TRBD1 (6 bases). This CDR3 is built from 16 residues. From germline, CDR1 is SEHNR and CDR2 FQNEAQ (reference sequence). Written as DNA, the CDR3 is TGTGCCAGCCGCCCTCCTGAGGGGGAGAGCACAGATGCGCAGTATTTT. This gives the protein CASRPPEGESTDAQYF.

This clonotype has more than one count but fewer than ten. CDR3 DNA sequence: TGTGCCAGCAGCTTAGGCCGGGGACTAGCGGGAGGAGGAGAGCAGTACTTC. This encodes CASSLGRGLAGGGEQYF. The rearrangement links TRBV13 to TRBJ2-7; TRBD2 aligns across 15 bases. Losses at the gene ends were 0 bases for V and 7 bases for J; bases not matched to a gene: 7. CDR3 length: 17 residues. Germline-derived CDR1 and CDR2 are PRHDT and FYEKMQ (reference sequence).